This TCR beta chain emerged from a study of T cell repertoires in cytomegalovirus infection. Concerning this clonotype: Antigen: not known.

Trimming left V 5 bases short and J 6 bases short, with 8 bases between. Germline V lookup: CDR1 SGHTA, CDR2 FQGNSA. The CDR3 is made up of 12 amino acids. Overall study findings and caveats: CMV-specific HLA-C-restricted TCR beta clonotypes dominated the ex vivo response.

TCRdb itself ran the reads through MiXCR, one entry per CDR3 protein. Of about 320,000 distinct CDR3 sequences detected, 9.5% appear once; the ten largest clones hold around 4%. Sequencing used PBMCs. This chain connects TRBV7-2 to TRBJ1-5; D gene unclear. This sequence originates from a human donor in good health (CMV status not recorded). Some clones in this sample may be carry-over from other donors' samples. The CDR3 DNA reads TGTGCCAGCAGCGACGTCGGTCAGCCCCAGCATTTT. This sequence encodes CASSDVGQPQHF.